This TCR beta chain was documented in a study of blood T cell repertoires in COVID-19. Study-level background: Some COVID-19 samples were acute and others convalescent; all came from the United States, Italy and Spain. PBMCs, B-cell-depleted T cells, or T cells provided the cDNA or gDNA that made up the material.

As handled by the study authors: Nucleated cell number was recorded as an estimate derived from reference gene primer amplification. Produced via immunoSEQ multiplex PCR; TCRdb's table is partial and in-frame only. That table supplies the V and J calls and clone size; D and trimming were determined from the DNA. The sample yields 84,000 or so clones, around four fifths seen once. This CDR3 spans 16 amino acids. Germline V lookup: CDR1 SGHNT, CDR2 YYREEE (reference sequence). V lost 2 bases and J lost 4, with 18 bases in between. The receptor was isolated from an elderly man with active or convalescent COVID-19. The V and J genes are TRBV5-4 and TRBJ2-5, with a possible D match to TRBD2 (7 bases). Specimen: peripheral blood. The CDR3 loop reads CASSLSLLGGGETQYF. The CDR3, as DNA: TGTGCCAGCAGCTTATCCCTTTTAGGGGGGGGAGAGACCCAGTACTTC.